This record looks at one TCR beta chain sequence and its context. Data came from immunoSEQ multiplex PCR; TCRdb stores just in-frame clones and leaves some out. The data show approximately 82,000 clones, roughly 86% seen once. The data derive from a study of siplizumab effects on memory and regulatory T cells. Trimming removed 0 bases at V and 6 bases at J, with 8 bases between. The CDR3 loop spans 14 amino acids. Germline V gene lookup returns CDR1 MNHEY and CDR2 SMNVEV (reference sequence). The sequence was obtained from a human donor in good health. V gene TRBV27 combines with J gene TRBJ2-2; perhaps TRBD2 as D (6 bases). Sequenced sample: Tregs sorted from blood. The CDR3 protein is CASSLSWGAGELFF. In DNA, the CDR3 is TGTGCCAGCAGTTTATCTTGGGGGGCCGGGGAGCTGTTTTTT.